This TCR beta chain was found in a study of CD8 T cells in Susac syndrome. Sequencing of TCR beta drew on CD8+ and CD4+ T cells from blood. The multiple sclerosis controls comprised treatment-naive patients whose relapsing-remitting disease was stable or active. Negative isolation yielded the CD8+ and CD4+ T cells, while FACS enriched the TEMRA cells. Random-hexamer reverse transcription was applied to roughly 0.45 to 1 ug RNA. Multiplex PCR with immunoSEQ amplified the TCR beta CDR3 across 54 Vbeta and 13 Jbeta. One entry per CDR3 protein, called by TCRdb with MiXCR from the immunoSEQ multiplex PCR reads. The table includes about 300,000 distinct CDR3 sequences, 85% detected once. Trimming removed 0 bases at V and 13 bases at J, with 16 bases between. The germline gives CDR1 DFQATT, CDR2 SNEGSKA (reference sequence). The CDR3 runs 13 residues.

This chain uses TRBV20-1 with TRBJ2-1; either TRBD1 or TRBD2 may fit D (5 bases each). Sequencing was performed on CD8+ T cells from PBMCs. This clonotype was sampled from a human donor with multiple sclerosis. CDR3 nucleotides: TGCAGTGCTAGAGAAGCTGGGGACCCCTTTCAGTTCTTC. Amino acids: CSAREAGDPFQFF.